The 32 T cell receptor beta chains below come from one sample, sequenced in a study of T cells in Graves' hyperthyroidism and ophthalmopathy. Template material for amplifying TCR beta CDR3 regions consisted of RNA transcripts. First-round RT-PCR of the TCR CDR3 relied on the HTBI primer set. TCRdb recomputed calls from the multiplex PCR reads with MiXCR, one row per CDR3 protein. The data hold about 640,000 distinct CDR3 sequences, with less than 25% observed a single time. The specimen was blood. Every receptor here comes from a man in his thirties or forties with Graves' ophthalmopathy.

CDR3: CASSRLAESYNEQFF. The CDR3 DNA is TGTGCCAGCTCTCGACTAGCGGAGTCCTACAATGAGCAGTTCTTC. The rearrangement joins TRBV18 to TRBJ2-1; 9 positions match TRBD2. Germline lookup yields CDR1 KGHSH and CDR2 LQKENI. The length of the CDR3 is 15 residues. J lost 1 base, V lost 6 bases, and 4 bases had no gene match.

The chain carries TRBV6-2 or TRBV6-3 and TRBJ2-6; possibly TRBD1 for D (5 bases). The length of the CDR3 is 17 residues. From germline, CDR1 is MNHEY and CDR2 SVGEGT. Trimming took off 2 bases at V and 2 bases at J, with 13 bases between the two ends. In DNA, the CDR3 is TGTGCCAGCAGTTACCCGTTTGCCAGGGCTGGGGCCAACGTCCTGACTTTC. It yields the protein CASSYPFARAGANVLTF.

This clonotype was seen once. The chain combines TRBV19 with TRBJ1-1; 7 positions match TRBD1. Germline loops: CDR1 LNHDA, CDR2 SQIVND (reference sequence). The CDR3 has 14 amino acids. The V segment lost 6 bases and the J segment 4 bases; nucleotides outside the gene matches: 8. The CDR3 region is CASSSGTEATEAFF. The CDR3 DNA follows: TGTGCCAGTAGCTCCGGGACAGAGGCCACTGAAGCTTTCTTT. Filled out from reference TRBV19 and TRBJ1-1, the complete variable domain reads DGGITQSPKYLFRKEGQNVTLSCEQNLNHDAMYWYRQDPGQGLRLIYYSQIVNDFQKGDIAEGYSVSREKKESFPLTVTSAQKNPTAFYLCASSSGTEATEAFFGQGTRLTVV.

The sample holds a few counts of this clonotype. The gene calls are TRBV4-1 and TRBJ2-6; 10 bases line up with TRBD1. This CDR3 has 17 amino acids. Per the germline V gene, CDR1 is MGHRA and CDR2 is YSYEKL. The V gene end was trimmed by 1 base and the J gene end by 3 bases; junction bases not matched to a gene: 3. The CDR3 spells CASSQGDRGFGANVLTF. The CDR3 DNA sequence: TGCGCCAGCAGCCAAGGGGACAGGGGCTTTGGGGCCAACGTCCTGACTTTC.

This clonotype was found a few times. The rearrangement joins TRBV14 to TRBJ1-2, with D tentatively TRBD1 (5 bases). There are 16 residues in the CDR3. V was cut by 0 bases and J by 4 bases, with 15 bases left in between. CDR1 and CDR2 (germline): SGHDN, FVKESK. The DNA of the CDR3 is TGTGCCAGCAGCCAAGATGCCCGGGGTAGGGGCTATGGCTACACCTTC. It specifies CASSQDARGRGYGYTF.

The chain is built from TRBV5-1 and TRBJ1-3, with 12 bases matching TRBD1. Looked up from germline, CDR1 is SGHRS and CDR2 is YFSETQ. The CDR3 extends over 17 amino acids. With V trimmed by 0 bases and J by 3 bases, 4 bases remained unmatched. The CDR3 DNA reads as TGCGCCAGCAGCTTGGATGGGACAGGGGGCTTTGGAAACACCATATATTTT. Amino acids: CASSLDGTGGFGNTIYF.

This clonotype was counted many times. V and J are TRBV28 and TRBJ1-1; 9 nucleotides match TRBD1. Germline V gene lookup returns CDR1 MDHEN and CDR2 SYDVKM. The CDR3 is 16 amino acids. V was pared by 6 bases and J by 0 bases, with 8 bases of the junction left unmatched. The CDR3 DNA sequence: TGTGCCAGCAGATACCGGGACAGGGTGTTGAACACTGAAGCTTTCTTT. Translated: CASRYRDRVLNTEAFF. The full variable domain, with the rest looked up from reference TRBV28 and TRBJ1-1, is DVKVTQSSRYLVKRTGEKVFLECVQDMDHENMFWYRQDPGLGLRLIYFSYDVKMKEKGDIPEGYSVSREKKERFSLILESASTNQTSMYLCASRYRDRVLNTEAFFGQGTRLTVV.

This clonotype appeared many times. The rearrangement joins TRBV3-1 to TRBJ1-1; the D is unclear. Trimming pared 0 bases from V and 5 bases from J, leaving 10 bases between. Per germline, CDR1 LGHDT and CDR2 YNNKEL (reference sequence). This CDR3 is 14 amino acids long. The CDR3 region has the DNA TGTGCCAGCAGCCAAGATAGGTTGTGGACTGAAGCTTTCTTT. It is translated as CASSQDRLWTEAFF.

CDR3 nucleotide sequence: TGTGCCAGCAGTGAAGCGGGACTATTCATCAGTGAGCAGTTCTTC. Encoded protein: CASSEAGLFISEQFF. V gene TRBV2 combines with J gene TRBJ2-1; 7 nucleotides agree with TRBD2. Per the germline V gene, CDR1 is SNHLY and CDR2 is FYNNEI. V gave up 0 bases and J gave up 9 bases; unmatched junction bases: 8. The CDR3 consists of 15 residues. The full variable domain, completed using reference TRBV2 and TRBJ2-1, is EPEVTQTPSHQVTQMGQEVILRCVPISNHLYFYWYRQILGQKVEFLVSFYNNEISEKSEIFDDQFSVERPDGSNFTLKIRSTKLEDSAMYFCASSEAGLFISEQFFGPGTRLTVL.

The chain is built from TRBV20-1 and TRBJ2-1, with D unresolved. The V gene lost 4 bases and the J gene lost 0 bases, with 7 bases spanning the gap. The CDR3 is 13 amino acids. Germline CDR1 and CDR2: DFQATT and SNEGSKA (reference sequence). In DNA form, the CDR3 reads TGCAGTGCTATCAGGCGCTCCTACAATGAGCAGTTCTTC. It specifies CSAIRRSYNEQFF.

This clonotype was seen repeatedly, ten times or more. At one boundary the junction diverges from the germline segment, which might be a read error. The chain employs TRBV5-1 and TRBJ2-5; the D is unclear. The CDR3 loop spans 13 amino acids. The V gene's germline CDR1 is SGHRS and CDR2 YFSETQ. CDR3 amino acids: CASSLSGGETQYF. CDR3 sequence (DNA): TGTGCCAGCAGCTTGTCGGGTGGAGAGACCCAGTACTTC.

There are many counts of this clonotype. This chain links TRBV5-1 with TRBJ1-1; possibly TRBD1 for D (6 bases). Per the germline V gene, CDR1 is SGHRS and CDR2 is YFSETQ. The length of the CDR3 is 15 residues. Trimming removed 4 bases at V and 1 base at J, with 14 bases between. The CDR3, as DNA: TGCGCCAGCAGCGTAACAGGGCAACAGAACACTGAAGCTTTCTTT. Protein sequence: CASSVTGQQNTEAFF.

This clonotype was counted a few times. CDR3 sequence reads: CASSTLWGENIQYF. CDR3 DNA sequence: TGTGCCAGCAGTACCCTTTGGGGCGAAAACATTCAGTACTTC. The chain is built from TRBV7-9 and TRBJ2-4; D may be TRBD1 (5 bases). V shed 6 bases and J shed 5 bases, with 14 bases lying between them. The CDR3 extends over 14 amino acids. The germline V gene encodes CDR1 SEHNR and CDR2 FQNEAQ (reference sequence).

The gene calls are TRBV12-3 or TRBV12-4 and TRBJ2-1; 8 nucleotides align to TRBD2. The CDR3 runs 15 residues. The ends lost 5 bases at V and 4 bases at J; junction bases unmatched: 7. The CDR3 loop reads CASSTGRAVYNEQFF. The CDR3 coding sequence is TGTGCCAGCAGTACCGGGAGGGCGGTTTACAATGAGCAGTTCTTC.

The chain has TRBV11-3 and TRBJ2-1; no clear D gene. V was trimmed by 5 bases and J by 2 bases, leaving 10 bases between them. This CDR3 has 14 amino acids. In germline, CDR1 is SGHNT, CDR2 YENEEA. This chain's CDR3 is CASSIRTAYNEQFF. Here the CDR3 DNA reads TGTGCCAGCAGCATACGTACTGCCTACAATGAGCAGTTCTTC.

This clonotype was counted between two and nine times. The gene calls are TRBV6-1 and TRBJ2-5; 8 nucleotides align to TRBD1. The CDR3 runs to 15 residues. Unmatched junction bases numbered 5, after V lost 4 bases and J lost 1 base. CDR1 and CDR2 (germline): MNHNS, SASEGT. CDR3 sequence: CASSVDTGGQETQYF. The CDR3 bases are TGTGCCAGCAGTGTCGATACAGGGGGCCAAGAGACCCAGTACTTC.

The J gene is TRBJ2-5, the V gene TRBV6-4; TRBD2 matches at 13 bases. The V and J ends lost 4 bases and 6 bases, in that order; junction bases with no gene match: 2. CDR1 and CDR2 (germline): MRHNA, SNTAGT. CDR3 length: 14 amino acids. The CDR3 reads CASSGTSGRKTQYF. In DNA form, the CDR3 reads TGTGCCAGCAGTGGGACTAGCGGGAGAAAGACCCAGTACTTC.

This clonotype showed up many times. V usage is TRBV2 and J usage is TRBJ2-1, with D perhaps matching TRBD1 or TRBD2 (5 bases each). Trimming shortened V by 6 bases and J by 9 bases, and 15 bases separated the two germline ends. Germline V gene sequence: CDR1 SNHLY, CDR2 FYNNEI. This CDR3 has 13 amino acids. The CDR3 here is CASSRDHRVEQFF. CDR3 in DNA: TGTGCCAGCAGCCGGGACCATAGGGTTGAGCAGTTCTTC.

The chain is built from TRBV20-1 and TRBJ2-5; either TRBD1 or TRBD2 may supply D (5 bases each). The V gene lost 5 bases and the J gene lost 7 bases, with 26 bases spanning the gap. Germline V gives CDR1 DFQATT, CDR2 SNEGSKA (reference sequence). This CDR3 region has 16 residues. The CDR3 protein is CSASIPGVGTSRTQYF. CDR3 nucleotides: TGCAGTGCTTCCATTCCCGGCGTGGGGACGTCCCGGACCCAGTACTTC.

The V and J genes are TRBV15 and TRBJ2-3; D may be TRBD1 (6 bases). The CDR3 has 14 amino acids. Germline V lookup: CDR1 LNHNV, CDR2 YYDKDF (reference sequence). Trimming removed 6 bases from V and 2 bases from J, with 12 bases in between. CDR3: CATRPDRPTDTQYF. DNA for the CDR3: TGTGCCACCAGACCTGACAGGCCCACAGATACGCAGTATTTT.

The V gene is TRBV5-1, the J gene TRBJ2-7, with TRBD2 matching over 12 bases. The CDR3 covers 16 residues. Germline V gene sequence: CDR1 SGHRS, CDR2 YFSETQ. V was clipped by 4 bases and J by 3 bases; unmatched bases: 8. The CDR3 spells CASSLGPGLAGYEQYF. The CDR3 region has the DNA TGCGCCAGCAGCCTTGGACCGGGACTAGCGGGCTACGAGCAGTACTTC.

The chain is built from TRBV7-6 and TRBJ2-3, with 10 bases fitting TRBD2. Germline loops: CDR1 SGHVS, CDR2 FNYEAQ. This CDR3 contains 16 residues. V dropped 2 bases and J dropped 7; count of bases not matched to a gene: 9. The DNA for the CDR3 is TGTGCCAGCAGCTTATACGCTAGCGGGGGCCGGAATACGCAGTATTTT. It is translated as CASSLYASGGRNTQYF.

This clonotype was seen just once. The chain combines TRBV20-1 with TRBJ1-3; tentative D call: TRBD1 (5 bases). This CDR3 has 15 amino acids. The germline V and J ends were trimmed by 5 bases and 4 bases, with 18 bases remaining between them. Per the germline V gene, CDR1 is DFQATT and CDR2 is SNEGSKA (reference sequence). CDR3 region: CSAPDSISPGNTIYF. The CDR3 region has the DNA TGCAGTGCTCCCGACAGCATATCACCCGGAAACACCATATATTTT.

This clonotype has a count of ten or more. The chain has TRBV3-1 and TRBJ2-7; D is ambiguous. CDR1 is LGHDT, CDR2 YNNKEL, per germline (reference sequence). Trimming took 0 bases from V and 3 from J, leaving 12 bases between them. The CDR3 consists of 15 residues. In nucleotides, the CDR3 is TGTGCCAGCAGCCAAGATTTCGCACACAACTACGAGCAGTACTTC. It translates to CASSQDFAHNYEQYF.

This clonotype was observed a few times. V gene TRBV7-9 combines with J gene TRBJ2-2; D ambiguous. The CDR3 contains 15 residues. The germline V gene has CDR1 SEHNR and CDR2 FQNEAQ (reference sequence). V lost 1 base and J lost 6, with 12 bases in between. As DNA, the CDR3 is TGTGCCAGCAGCTTAGAGATTGTTGTGTCCGGGGAGCTGTTTTTT. Translated: CASSLEIVVSGELFF.

This clonotype was picked up many times. V is TRBV12-3 or TRBV12-4 and J is TRBJ2-5; D is undetermined. The CDR3 sequence is 13 residues long. V was pared by 8 bases and J by 7 bases, with 17 bases between. The CDR3 reads CASDSVPSGTQYF. CDR3 sequence (DNA): TGTGCCAGCGATTCGGTCCCATCCGGGACCCAGTACTTC.

This clonotype was picked up a small number of times. The chain combines TRBV14 with TRBJ2-1, with 7 bases fitting TRBD2. V lost 1 base, J lost 9 bases, and 15 bases stayed unmatched. Germline V lookup: CDR1 SGHDN, CDR2 FVKESK. The CDR3 is made up of 17 amino acids. The CDR3 loop reads CASSQGQAGVRASEQFF. The DNA for the CDR3 is TGTGCCAGCAGCCAAGGTCAGGCGGGAGTAAGGGCTAGTGAGCAGTTCTTC.

The CDR3 is CASSQVDSSYEQYF. The DNA of the CDR3 is TGTGCCAGCAGCCAAGTGGACAGTTCCTACGAGCAGTACTTC. The gene calls are TRBV3-1 and TRBJ2-7; possible D gene TRBD1, 6 bases. This CDR3 has 14 amino acids. V lost 1 base and J 1 base, leaving 8 bases between the germline ends. Germline lookup yields CDR1 LGHDT and CDR2 YNNKEL (reference sequence).

V usage is TRBV7-6 and J usage is TRBJ1-5; the D gene is possibly TRBD1 (5 bases). The V end lost 5 bases, the J end lost 0 bases, and 14 bases lay between the germline ends. The germline V gene has CDR1 SGHVS and CDR2 FNYEAQ. The CDR3 is 16 residues long. CDR3 residues: CASSPLQGFSNQPQHF. The CDR3 bases are TGTGCCAGCAGCCCATTGCAGGGATTTAGCAATCAGCCCCAGCATTTT.

About this clonotype: At one boundary the junction diverges from the germline segment, which might be a read error. The V and J genes are TRBV7-6 and TRBJ2-2; the D gene is possibly TRBD2 (5 bases). The CDR3 runs 18 residues. Germline CDR1 and CDR2: SGHVS and FNYEAQ. CDR3 nucleotide sequence: TGTGCCAGCAGCTTAGGGAAAGGTCTAGCAACGAATACCGGGGAGCTGTTTTTT. It encodes CASSLGKGLATNTGELFF.

This clonotype has ten or more counts. This chain links TRBV12-3 or TRBV12-4 with TRBJ2-2; D may be TRBD2 (5 bases). CDR3 length: 16 residues. V was pared by 5 bases and J by 0 bases, with 13 bases between. The CDR3 protein is CASSTRGPPNTGELFF. The CDR3 DNA is TGTGCCAGCAGTACCCGAGGGCCTCCGAACACCGGGGAGCTGTTTTTT.

The V gene is TRBV15, the J gene TRBJ1-2; D might be TRBD1 (5 bases). V was pared by 4 bases and J by 5 bases, with 17 bases between. In germline, CDR1 is LNHNV, CDR2 YYDKDF (reference sequence). The CDR3 length is 15 residues. CDR3 residues: CATSKGTGTAYGYTF. The CDR3 region has the DNA TGTGCCACCAGCAAAGGGACCGGTACTGCTTATGGCTACACCTTC.